A selection of T cell receptor beta chains follows, all from one sample in a study of cytomegalovirus exposure and HLA in healthy donors. The method was immunoSEQ multiplex PCR; TCRdb's version includes in-frame clones alone and lacks a portion of them. The data contain 110,000 to 150,000 clones, about 80% of them singletons. Sample: PBMCs. All receptors come from a woman between 18 and 29 years old in good health and CMV-seropositive. Each CDR3 is given with its conserved first and last residue. D genes are given only for firm matches. Not every row has a clone size; where given, it reads once, few, many or a size class.

CDR3nt | CDR3aa | d_gene | abundance | j_gene | v_gene
TGTGCCAGCAGCCCCTACAGGGGGGGTAGGGGCAATCAGCCCCAGCATTTT | CASSPYRGGRGNQPQHF | TRBD1 | - | TRBJ1-5 | TRBV7-8
TGTGCCAGCAGTTTACGGGAGAATAATTCACCCCTCCACTTT | CASSLRENNSPLHF | - | - | TRBJ1-6 | TRBV27
TGTGCCATTGACAGGGGCCTACCCGGTGAGACCCAGTACTTC | CAIDRGLPGETQYF | TRBD1 | - | TRBJ2-5 | TRBV30
TGCGCCAGCAGCCCGACGACAAAAGAGACCCAGTACTTC | CASSPTTKETQYF | - | - | TRBJ2-5 | TRBV5-1
TGTGCCTCACGGTCCCGGGAGGGGGAAAAACTGTTTTTT | CASRSREGEKLFF | - | - | TRBJ1-4 | TRBV19
TGTTCCAGCAGCCCTGGCTCTAGCGGGGGGCAGCAGCGTTCACTGTATTTT | CSSSPGSSGGQQRSLYF | TRBD2 | - | TRBJ2-3 | TRBV7-9
TGTGCCAGCAGTGGGGTCGGGGGGGGATTGGGCTACACCTTC | CASSGVGGGLGYTF | - | - | TRBJ1-2 | TRBV2
TGCGCCAGCAGCCCGGGACAGGGGCTCACCGGGGAGCTGTTTTTT | CASSPGQGLTGELFF | TRBD1 | - | TRBJ2-2 | TRBV5-1
TGTGCCAGCAGTGGCGCGGGGTCCACCCTCGACGAGCAGTACTTC | CASSGAGSTLDEQYF | - | once | TRBJ2-7 | TRBV2
TGTGCCAGCAGCTTCGGACTAGCGGCCGGGGGGGAGCTGTTTTTT | CASSFGLAAGGELFF | TRBD2 | - | TRBJ2-2 | TRBV13
TGCAGCGTTGAGTGGGGTAGGGGGCAGTACTTC | CSVEWGRGQYF | - | - | TRBJ2-7 | TRBV29-1
TGTGCCATCAGCCCGACAACTAGCAATCAGCCCCAGCATTTT | CAISPTTSNQPQHF | - | - | TRBJ1-5 | TRBV10-3
TGTGCCAGCAGCTCGGACAGGGACATTAATGAAAAACTGTTTTTT | CASSSDRDINEKLFF | TRBD1 | few | TRBJ1-4 | TRBV6-6
TGTGCCAGCAGCCCTCGGGCAACTAATGAAAAACTGTTTTTT | CASSPRATNEKLFF | - | - | TRBJ1-4 | TRBV7-8
TGTGCCAGCTCACCTGGACAGCAAGAGACCCAGTACTTC | CASSPGQQETQYF | - | - | TRBJ2-5 | TRBV18
TGTGCCAGTAGACCGGGACAGGGGGGCCCTAACTATGGCTACACCTTC | CASRPGQGGPNYGYTF | TRBD1 | - | TRBJ1-2 | TRBV19
TGTGCCAGCAGCGGACAGGGTAGAGAGACCCAGTACTTC | CASSGQGRETQYF | TRBD1 | - | TRBJ2-5 | TRBV7-9